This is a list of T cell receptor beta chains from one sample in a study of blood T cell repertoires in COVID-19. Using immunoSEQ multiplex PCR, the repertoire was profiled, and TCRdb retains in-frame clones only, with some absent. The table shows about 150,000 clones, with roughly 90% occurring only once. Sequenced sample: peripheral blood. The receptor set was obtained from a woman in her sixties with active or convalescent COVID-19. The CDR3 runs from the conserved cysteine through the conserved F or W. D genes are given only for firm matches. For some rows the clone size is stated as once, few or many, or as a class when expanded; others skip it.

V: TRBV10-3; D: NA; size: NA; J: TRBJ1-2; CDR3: CATPITGNYGYTF; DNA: TGTGCCACCCCGATTACAGGGAACTATGGCTACACCTTC
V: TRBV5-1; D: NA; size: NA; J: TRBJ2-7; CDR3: CASSLMGGSSYEQYF; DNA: TGCGCCAGCAGCTTGATGGGGGGAAGCTCCTACGAGCAGTACTTC
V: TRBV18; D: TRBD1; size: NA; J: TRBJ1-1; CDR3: CASSPPTGFYQGWTEAFF; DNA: TGTGCCAGCTCACCACCGACAGGGTTTTACCAGGGATGGACTGAAGCTTTCTTT
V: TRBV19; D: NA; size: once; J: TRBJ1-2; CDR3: CASMAHIMEKLGGYTF; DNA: TGTGCCAGTATGGCCCACATAATGGAGAAGTTGGGTGGCTACACCTTC
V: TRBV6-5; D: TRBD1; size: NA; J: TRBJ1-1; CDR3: CASSRQGRTEAFF; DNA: TGTGCCAGCAGCAGACAGGGCAGAACTGAAGCTTTCTTT
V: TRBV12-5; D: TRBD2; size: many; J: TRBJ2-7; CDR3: CASGLSRGLAGGTTYEQYF; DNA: TGTGCTAGTGGTTTGTCCCGCGGACTAGCGGGGGGAACAACCTACGAGCAGTACTTC
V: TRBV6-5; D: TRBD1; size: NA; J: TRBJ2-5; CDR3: CASRGPGQGQTQYF; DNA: TGTGCCAGCAGGGGTCCGGGACAGGGGCAGACCCAGTACTTC
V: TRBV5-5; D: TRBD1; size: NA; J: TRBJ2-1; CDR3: CASSLAGQGNNEQFF; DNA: TGTGCCAGCAGCTTGGCCGGACAGGGGAACAATGAGCAGTTCTTC
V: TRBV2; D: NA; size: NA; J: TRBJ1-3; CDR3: CASSPLGATGNTIYF; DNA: TGTGCCAGCAGTCCATTGGGGGCGACTGGAAACACCATATATTTT
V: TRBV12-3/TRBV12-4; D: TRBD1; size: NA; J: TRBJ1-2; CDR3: CASRQTGGEGYTF; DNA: TGTGCCAGCAGGCAGACAGGGGGAGAGGGCTACACCTTC
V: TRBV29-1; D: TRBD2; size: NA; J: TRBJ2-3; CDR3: CSVEDNGGARDTQYF; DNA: TGCAGCGTTGAAGACAACGGGGGGGCCAGAGATACGCAGTATTTT
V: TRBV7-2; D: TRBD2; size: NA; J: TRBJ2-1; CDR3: CASSLFGPSGDHYNEQFF; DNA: TGTGCCAGCAGCTTGTTTGGACCGAGCGGGGACCACTACAATGAGCAGTTCTTC
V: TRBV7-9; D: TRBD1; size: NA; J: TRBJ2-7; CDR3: CASSLGTGVPYEQYF; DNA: TGTGCCAGCAGCTTAGGGACAGGGGTACCCTACGAGCAGTACTTC
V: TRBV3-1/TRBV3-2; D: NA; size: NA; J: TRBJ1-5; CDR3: CASSQVVAQPQHF; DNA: TGTGCCAGCAGCCAAGTAGTTGCTCAGCCCCAGCATTTT
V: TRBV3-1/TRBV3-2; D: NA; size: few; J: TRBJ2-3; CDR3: CASSQDSRGKYF; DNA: TGTGCCAGCAGCCAAGATAGCAGGGGAAAGTATTTT
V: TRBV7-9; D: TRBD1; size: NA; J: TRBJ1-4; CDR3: CASSLLAGGEKLFF; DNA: TGTGCCAGCAGCTTATTGGCAGGGGGTGAAAAACTGTTTTTT
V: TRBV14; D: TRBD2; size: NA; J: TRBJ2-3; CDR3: CASSQDRRLATTDTQYF; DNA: TGTGCCAGCAGCCAAGATCGGAGACTAGCAACTACAGATACGCAGTATTTT
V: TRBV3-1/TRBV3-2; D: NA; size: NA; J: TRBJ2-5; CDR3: CASSQAVSRAQETQYF; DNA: TGTGCCAGCAGCCAAGCGGTTTCGAGGGCACAAGAGACCCAGTACTTC
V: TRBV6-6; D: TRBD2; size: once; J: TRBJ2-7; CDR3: CASSYSGGGRSYEQYF; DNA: TGTGCCAGCAGTTACTCTGGGGGGGGGAGGTCCTACGAGCAGTACTTC
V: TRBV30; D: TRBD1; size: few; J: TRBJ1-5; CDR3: CAWSKVGQGSQPQHF; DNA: TGTGCCTGGAGTAAAGTGGGACAGGGAAGTCAGCCCCAGCATTTT
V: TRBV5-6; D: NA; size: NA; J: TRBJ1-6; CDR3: CASSLGDRYNSPLHF; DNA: TGTGCCAGCAGCTTGGGAGACAGGTATAATTCACCCCTCCACTTT
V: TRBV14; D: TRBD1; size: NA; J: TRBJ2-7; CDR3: CASSHDGTGGYEQYF; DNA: TGTGCCAGCAGCCACGACGGTACAGGGGGCTACGAGCAGTACTTC
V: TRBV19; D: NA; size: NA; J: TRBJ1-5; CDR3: CASSRTLNQPQHF; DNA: TGTGCCAGTAGTCGGACACTTAATCAGCCCCAGCATTTT
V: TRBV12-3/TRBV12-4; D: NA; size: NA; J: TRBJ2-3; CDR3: CASRPQVADTQYF; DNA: TGTGCCAGCAGACCACAGGTGGCGGATACGCAGTATTTT
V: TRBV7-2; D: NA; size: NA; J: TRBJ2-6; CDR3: CASQPGGANVLTF; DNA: TGTGCCAGTCAGCCGGGAGGGGCCAACGTCCTGACTTTC
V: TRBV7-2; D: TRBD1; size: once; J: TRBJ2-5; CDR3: CASRHGQAYETQYF; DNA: TGTGCCAGCAGGCATGGACAGGCCTACGAGACCCAGTACTTC
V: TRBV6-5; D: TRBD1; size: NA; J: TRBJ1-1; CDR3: CASSYSRTGKKTEAFF; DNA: TGTGCCAGCAGTTACTCCCGGACAGGGAAAAAAACTGAAGCTTTCTTT
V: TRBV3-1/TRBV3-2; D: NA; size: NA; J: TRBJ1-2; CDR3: CASSQGPLANYGYTF; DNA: TGTGCCAGCAGCCAAGGCCCGTTAGCTAACTATGGCTACACCTTC
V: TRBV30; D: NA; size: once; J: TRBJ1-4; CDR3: CAWSVHGGEKLFF; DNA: TGTGCCTGGAGTGTACACGGGGGTGAAAAACTGTTTTTT
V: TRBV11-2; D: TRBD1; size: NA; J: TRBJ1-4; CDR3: CASSSSDRVHEKLFF; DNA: TGTGCCAGCAGCTCGTCGGACAGGGTCCATGAAAAACTGTTTTTT
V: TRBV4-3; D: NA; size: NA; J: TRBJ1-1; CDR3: CASSQETGFTEAFF; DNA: TGCGCCAGCAGCCAAGAGACCGGGTTCACTGAAGCTTTCTTT
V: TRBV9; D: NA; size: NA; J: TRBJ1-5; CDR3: CASSAGNNQPQHF; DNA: TGTGCCAGCAGCGCCGGGAACAATCAGCCCCAGCATTTT
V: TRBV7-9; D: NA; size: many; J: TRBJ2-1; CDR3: CASSPPRFEYEQFF; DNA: TGTGCCAGCAGCCCCCCTAGATTCGAGTATGAGCAGTTCTTC
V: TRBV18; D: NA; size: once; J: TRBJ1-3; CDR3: CASSPPAISGNTIYF; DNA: TGTGCCAGCTCACCACCGGCAATCTCTGGAAACACCATATATTTT
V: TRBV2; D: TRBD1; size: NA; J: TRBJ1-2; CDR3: CARTGTGAPNYGYTF; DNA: TGTGCCAGAACCGGGACAGGGGCGCCTAACTATGGCTACACCTTC
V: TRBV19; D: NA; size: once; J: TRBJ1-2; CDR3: CASSTNRDSGYTF; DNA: TGTGCCAGTAGTACGAACAGGGATTCTGGCTACACCTTC
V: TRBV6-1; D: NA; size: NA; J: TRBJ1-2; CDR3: CASSPVLIPYGYTF; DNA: TGTGCCAGCAGCCCGGTACTAATTCCCTATGGCTACACCTTC
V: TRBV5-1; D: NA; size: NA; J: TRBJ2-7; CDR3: CASSLGRDAEQYF; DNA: TGCGCCAGCAGCTTGGGACGGGATGCCGAGCAGTACTTC
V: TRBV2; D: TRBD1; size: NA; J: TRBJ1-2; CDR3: CASLDGSGQSYGYTF; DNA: TGTGCCAGCTTAGATGGATCGGGACAGAGTTATGGCTACACCTTC
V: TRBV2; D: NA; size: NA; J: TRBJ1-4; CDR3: CASRNRVLTANEKLFF; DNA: TGTGCCAGCAGAAACAGGGTGTTAACCGCTAATGAAAAACTGTTTTTT
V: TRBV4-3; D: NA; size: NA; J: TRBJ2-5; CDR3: CASSPGQIVQETQYF; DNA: TGCGCCAGCAGCCCAGGACAGATAGTCCAAGAGACCCAGTACTTC